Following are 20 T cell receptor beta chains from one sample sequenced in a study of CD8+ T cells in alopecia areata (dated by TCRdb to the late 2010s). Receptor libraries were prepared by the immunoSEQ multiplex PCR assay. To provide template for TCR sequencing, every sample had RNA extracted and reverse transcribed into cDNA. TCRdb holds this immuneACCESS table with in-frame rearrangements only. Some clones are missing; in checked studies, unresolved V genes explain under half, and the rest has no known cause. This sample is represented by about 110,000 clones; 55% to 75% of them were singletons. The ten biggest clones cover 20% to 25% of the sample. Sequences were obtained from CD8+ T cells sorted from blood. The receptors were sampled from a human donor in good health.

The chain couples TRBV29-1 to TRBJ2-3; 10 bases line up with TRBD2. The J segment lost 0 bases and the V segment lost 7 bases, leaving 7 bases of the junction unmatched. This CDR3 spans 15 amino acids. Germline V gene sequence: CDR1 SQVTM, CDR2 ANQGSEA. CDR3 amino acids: CSASLGLASTDTQYF. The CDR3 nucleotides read TGCAGCGCCTCCTTGGGACTAGCGAGCACAGATACGCAGTATTTT.

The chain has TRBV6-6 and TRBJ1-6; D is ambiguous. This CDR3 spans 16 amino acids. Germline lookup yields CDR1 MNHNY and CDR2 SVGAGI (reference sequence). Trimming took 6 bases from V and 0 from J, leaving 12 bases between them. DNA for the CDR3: TGTGCCAGCAGGAGATGGGCCCACTCCTATAATTCACCCCTCCACTTT. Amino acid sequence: CASRRWAHSYNSPLHF.

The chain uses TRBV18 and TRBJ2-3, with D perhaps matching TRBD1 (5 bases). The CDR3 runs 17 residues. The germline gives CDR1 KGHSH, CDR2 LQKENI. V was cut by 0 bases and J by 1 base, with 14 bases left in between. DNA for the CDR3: TGTGCCAGCTCACCACCCGACAGATCCTTTCGCACAGATACGCAGTATTTT. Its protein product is CASSPPDRSFRTDTQYF.

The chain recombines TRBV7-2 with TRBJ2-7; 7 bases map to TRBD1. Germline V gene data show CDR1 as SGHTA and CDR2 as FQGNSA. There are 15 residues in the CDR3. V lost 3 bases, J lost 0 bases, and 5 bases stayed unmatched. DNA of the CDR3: TGTGCCAGCAGCTTCGCACAGGGGCTCTCCTACGAGCAGTACTTC. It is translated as CASSFAQGLSYEQYF. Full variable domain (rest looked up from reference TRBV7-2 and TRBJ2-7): GAGVSQSPSNKVTEKGKDVELRCDPISGHTALYWYRQSLGQGLEFLIYFQGNSAPDKSGLPSDRFSAERTGGSVSTLTIQRTQQEDSAVYLCASSFAQGLSYEQYFGPGTRLTVT.

The CDR3 DNA reads as TGTGCCAGCAGCTTTCCTGTGGGGTCCGGGTCACCCCTCCACTTT. It yields the protein CASSFPVGSGSPLHF. The V call is TRBV7-8, the J call TRBJ1-6, with D unclear. V dropped 3 bases and J dropped 10 bases, with 16 bases sitting between them. This CDR3 comprises 15 residues. Germline CDR1 reads SGHVS; CDR2 reads FQNEAQ.

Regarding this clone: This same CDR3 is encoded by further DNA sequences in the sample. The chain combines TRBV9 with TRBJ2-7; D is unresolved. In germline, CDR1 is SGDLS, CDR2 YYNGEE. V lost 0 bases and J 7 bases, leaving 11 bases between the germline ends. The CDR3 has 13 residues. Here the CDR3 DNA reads TGTGCCAGCAGCGTAGGTGGGTTGGGGGAGCAGTACTTC. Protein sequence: CASSVGGLGEQYF.

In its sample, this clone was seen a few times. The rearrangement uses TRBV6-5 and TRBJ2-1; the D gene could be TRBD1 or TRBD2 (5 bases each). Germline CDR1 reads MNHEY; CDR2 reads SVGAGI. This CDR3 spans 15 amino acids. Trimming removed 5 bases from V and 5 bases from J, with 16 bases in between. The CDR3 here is CASSQGAQRDNEQFF. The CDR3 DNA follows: TGTGCCAGCAGTCAGGGAGCCCAACGGGACAATGAGCAGTTCTTC.

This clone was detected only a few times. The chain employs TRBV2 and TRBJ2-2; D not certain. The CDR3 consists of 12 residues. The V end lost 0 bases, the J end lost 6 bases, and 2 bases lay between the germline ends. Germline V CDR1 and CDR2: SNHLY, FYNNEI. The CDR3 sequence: CASSEAPGELFF. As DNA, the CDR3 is TGTGCCAGCAGTGAAGCTCCCGGGGAGCTGTTTTTT.

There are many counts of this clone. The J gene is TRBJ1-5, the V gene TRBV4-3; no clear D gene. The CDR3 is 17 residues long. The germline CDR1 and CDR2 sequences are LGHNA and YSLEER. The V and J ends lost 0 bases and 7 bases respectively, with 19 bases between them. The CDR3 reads CASSQEWRQEVGQPQHF. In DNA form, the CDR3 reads TGCGCCAGCAGCCAAGAATGGAGGCAGGAGGTAGGGCAGCCCCAGCATTTT.

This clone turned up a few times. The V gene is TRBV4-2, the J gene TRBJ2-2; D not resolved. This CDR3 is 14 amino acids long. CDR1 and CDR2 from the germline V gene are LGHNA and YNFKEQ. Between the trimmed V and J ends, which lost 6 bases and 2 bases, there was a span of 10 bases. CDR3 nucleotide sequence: TGTGCCAGCAGGGGGATAATTAACACCGGGGAGCTGTTTTTT. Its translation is CASRGIINTGELFF.

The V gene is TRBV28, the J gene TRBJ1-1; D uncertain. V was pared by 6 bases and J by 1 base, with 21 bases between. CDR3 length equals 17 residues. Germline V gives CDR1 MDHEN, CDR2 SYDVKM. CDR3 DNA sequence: TGTGCCAGCAGCGTGGGTCTCGAAGAGTCGTGGAACACTGAAGCTTTCTTT. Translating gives CASSVGLEESWNTEAFF. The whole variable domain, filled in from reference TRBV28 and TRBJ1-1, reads DVKVTQSSRYLVKRTGEKVFLECVQDMDHENMFWYRQDPGLGLRLIYFSYDVKMKEKGDIPEGYSVSREKKERFSLILESASTNQTSMYLCASSVGLEESWNTEAFFGQGTRLTVV.

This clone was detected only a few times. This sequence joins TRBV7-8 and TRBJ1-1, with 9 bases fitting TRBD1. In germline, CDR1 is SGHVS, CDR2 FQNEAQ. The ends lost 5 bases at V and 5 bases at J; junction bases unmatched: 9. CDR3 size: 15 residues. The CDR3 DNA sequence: TGTGCCAGCAGCCCTACAGGGGGCGCTTATACTGAAGCTTTCTTT. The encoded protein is CASSPTGGAYTEAFF.

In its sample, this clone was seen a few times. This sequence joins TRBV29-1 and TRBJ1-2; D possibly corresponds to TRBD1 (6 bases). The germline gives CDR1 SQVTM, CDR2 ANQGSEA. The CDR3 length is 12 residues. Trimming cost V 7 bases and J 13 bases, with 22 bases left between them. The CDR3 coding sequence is TGCAGCGCCAACCCTTTACAGGGAGAGATCACCTTC. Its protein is CSANPLQGEITF.

CDR3 in DNA: TGTGCCAGCAGCCCTTACAATGAGCAGTTCTTC. It specifies CASSPYNEQFF. The rearrangement joins TRBV25-1 to TRBJ2-1; D not resolved. With 6 bases removed from V and 4 bases from J, the gap between germline ends came to 4 bases. The length of the CDR3 is 11 residues. The germline CDR1 and CDR2 sequences are MGHDK and SYGVNS.

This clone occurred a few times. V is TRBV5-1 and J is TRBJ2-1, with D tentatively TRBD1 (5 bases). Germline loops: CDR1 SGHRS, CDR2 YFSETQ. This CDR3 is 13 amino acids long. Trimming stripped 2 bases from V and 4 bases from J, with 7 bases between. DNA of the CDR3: TGCGCCAGCAGCTTACGACAGTACAATGAGCAGTTCTTC. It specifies CASSLRQYNEQFF.

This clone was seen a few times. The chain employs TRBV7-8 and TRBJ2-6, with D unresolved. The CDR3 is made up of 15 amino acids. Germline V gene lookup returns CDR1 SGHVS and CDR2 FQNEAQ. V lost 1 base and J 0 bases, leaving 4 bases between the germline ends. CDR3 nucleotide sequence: TGTGCCAGCAGCTTAGTGGTCTCTGGGGCCAACGTCCTGACTTTC. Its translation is CASSLVVSGANVLTF.

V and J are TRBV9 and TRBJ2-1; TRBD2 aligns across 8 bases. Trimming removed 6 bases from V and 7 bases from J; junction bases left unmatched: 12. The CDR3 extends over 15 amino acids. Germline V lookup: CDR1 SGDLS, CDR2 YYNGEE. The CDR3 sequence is CASNLLGGAGNEQFF. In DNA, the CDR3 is TGTGCCAGCAATCTACTCGGGGGGGCCGGGAATGAGCAGTTCTTC.

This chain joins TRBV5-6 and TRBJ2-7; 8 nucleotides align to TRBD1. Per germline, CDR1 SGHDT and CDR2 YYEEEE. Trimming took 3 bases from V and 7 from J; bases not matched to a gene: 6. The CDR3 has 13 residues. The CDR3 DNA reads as TGTGCCAGCAGCTCGGACAGGGTGCAAGAGCAGTACTTC. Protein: CASSSDRVQEQYF. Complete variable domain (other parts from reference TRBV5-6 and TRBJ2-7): DAGVTQSPTHLIKTRGQQVTLRCSPKSGHDTVSWYQQALGQGPQFIFQYYEEEERQRGNFPDRFSGHQFPNYSSELNVNALLLGDSALYLCASSSDRVQEQYFGPGTRLTVT.

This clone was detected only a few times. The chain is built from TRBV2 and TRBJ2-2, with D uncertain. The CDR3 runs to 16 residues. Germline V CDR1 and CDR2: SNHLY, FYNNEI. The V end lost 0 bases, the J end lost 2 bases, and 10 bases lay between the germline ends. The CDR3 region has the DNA TGTGCCAGCAGTGAAGCGGCGCCCTCTAACACCGGGGAGCTGTTTTTT. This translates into CASSEAAPSNTGELFF.

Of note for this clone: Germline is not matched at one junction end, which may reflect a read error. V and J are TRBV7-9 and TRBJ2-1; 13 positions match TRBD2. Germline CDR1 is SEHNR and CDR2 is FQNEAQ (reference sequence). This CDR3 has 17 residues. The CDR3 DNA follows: TGTGCCAGCAGCTTCGGACTAGCGGGGGACTCCGACAATGAGCAGTTCTTC. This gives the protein CASSFGLAGDSDNEQFF.